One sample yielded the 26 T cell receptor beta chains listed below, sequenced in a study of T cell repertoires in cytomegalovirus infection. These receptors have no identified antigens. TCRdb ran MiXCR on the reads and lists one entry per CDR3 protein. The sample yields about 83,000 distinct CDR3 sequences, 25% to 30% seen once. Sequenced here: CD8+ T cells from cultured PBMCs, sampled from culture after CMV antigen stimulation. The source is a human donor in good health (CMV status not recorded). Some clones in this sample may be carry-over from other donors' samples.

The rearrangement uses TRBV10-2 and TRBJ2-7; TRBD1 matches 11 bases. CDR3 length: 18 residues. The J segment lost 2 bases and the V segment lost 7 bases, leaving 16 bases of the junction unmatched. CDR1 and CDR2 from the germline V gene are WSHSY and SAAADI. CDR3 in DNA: TGCGCCAGCACGGACCTATGGCACTCGGGACAGGGGGCCTACGAGCAGTACTTC. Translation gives CASTDLWHSGQGAYEQYF.

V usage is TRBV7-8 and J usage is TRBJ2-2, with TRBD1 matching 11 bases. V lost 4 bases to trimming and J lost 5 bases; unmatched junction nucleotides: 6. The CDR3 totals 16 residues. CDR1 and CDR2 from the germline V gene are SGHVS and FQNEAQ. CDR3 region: CASSSRGTGGTGELFF. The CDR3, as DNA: TGTGCCAGCAGCTCTCGTGGGACAGGGGGTACCGGGGAGCTGTTTTTT.

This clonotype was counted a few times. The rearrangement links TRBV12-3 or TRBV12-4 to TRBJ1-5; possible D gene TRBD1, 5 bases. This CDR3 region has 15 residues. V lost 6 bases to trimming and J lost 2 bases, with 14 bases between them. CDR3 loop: CASSEPGFGNQPQHF. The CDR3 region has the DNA TGTGCCAGCAGCGAACCAGGGTTTGGCAATCAGCCCCAGCATTTT.

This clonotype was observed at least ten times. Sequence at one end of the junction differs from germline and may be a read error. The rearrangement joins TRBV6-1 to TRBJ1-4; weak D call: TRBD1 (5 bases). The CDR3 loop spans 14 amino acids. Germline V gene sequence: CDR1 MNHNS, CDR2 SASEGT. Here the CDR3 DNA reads TGTGCCAGCAGGGGGGTAGGGGAAAATGAAAAGCTGTTTTTT. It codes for CASRGVGENEKLFF.

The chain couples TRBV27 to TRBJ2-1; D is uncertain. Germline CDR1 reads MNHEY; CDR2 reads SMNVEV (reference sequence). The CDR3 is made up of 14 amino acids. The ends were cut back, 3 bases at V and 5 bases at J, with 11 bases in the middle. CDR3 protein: CASSFYLSDNEQFF. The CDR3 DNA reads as TGTGCCAGCAGTTTCTATTTGAGCGACAATGAGCAGTTCTTC.

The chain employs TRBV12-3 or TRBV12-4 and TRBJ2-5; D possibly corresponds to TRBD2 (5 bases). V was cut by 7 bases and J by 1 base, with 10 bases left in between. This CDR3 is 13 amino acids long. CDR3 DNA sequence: TGTGCCAGCACCTTCGGGGTCCAAGAGACCCAGTACTTC. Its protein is CASTFGVQETQYF.

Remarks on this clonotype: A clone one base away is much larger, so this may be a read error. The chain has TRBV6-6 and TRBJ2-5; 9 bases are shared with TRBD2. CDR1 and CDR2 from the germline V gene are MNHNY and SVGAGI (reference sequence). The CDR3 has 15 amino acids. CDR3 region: CASSSRLAAQETQNF. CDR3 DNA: TGTGCCAGCAGTTCTCGACTAGCGGCCCAAGAGACCCAGAACTTC.

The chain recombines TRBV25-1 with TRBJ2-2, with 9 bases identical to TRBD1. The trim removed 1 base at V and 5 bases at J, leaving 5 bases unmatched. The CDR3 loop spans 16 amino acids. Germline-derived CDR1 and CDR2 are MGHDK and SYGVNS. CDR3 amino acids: CASSEWGQGETGELFF. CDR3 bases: TGTGCCAGCAGTGAATGGGGACAGGGAGAAACCGGGGAGCTGTTTTTT. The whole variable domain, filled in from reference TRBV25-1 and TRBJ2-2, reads EADIYQTPRYLVIGTGKKITLECSQTMGHDKMYWYQQDPGMELHLIHYSYGVNSTEKGDLSSESTVSRIRTEHFPLTLESARPSHTSQYLCASSEWGQGETGELFFGEGSRLTVL.

The CDR3 coding sequence is TGTGCCAGCAGTTTTGGTGGGGTTAACGAGCAGTACTTC. Amino acids: CASSFGGVNEQYF. The chain employs TRBV12-3 or TRBV12-4 and TRBJ2-7; D is unresolved. Trimming took off 3 bases at V and 5 bases at J, with 11 bases between the two ends. This CDR3 is built from 13 residues.

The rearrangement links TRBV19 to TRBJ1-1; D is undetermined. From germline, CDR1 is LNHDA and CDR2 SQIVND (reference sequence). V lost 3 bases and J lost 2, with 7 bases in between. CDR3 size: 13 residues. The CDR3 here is CASSMGFNTEAFF. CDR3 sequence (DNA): TGTGCCAGTAGTATGGGTTTTAACACTGAAGCTTTCTTT.

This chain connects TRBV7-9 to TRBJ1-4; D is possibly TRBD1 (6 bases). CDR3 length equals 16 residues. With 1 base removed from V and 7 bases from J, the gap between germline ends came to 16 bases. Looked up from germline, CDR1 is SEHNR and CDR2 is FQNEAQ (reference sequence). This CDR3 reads CASSLDGTPASEKLFF. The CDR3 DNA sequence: TGTGCCAGCAGCTTAGACGGGACACCGGCGAGTGAAAAACTGTTTTTT.

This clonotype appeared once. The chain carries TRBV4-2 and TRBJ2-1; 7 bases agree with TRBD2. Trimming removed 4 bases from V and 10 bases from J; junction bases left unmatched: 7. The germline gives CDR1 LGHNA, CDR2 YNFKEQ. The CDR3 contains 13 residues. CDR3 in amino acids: CASSPQLTSEQFF. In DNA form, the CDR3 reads TGTGCCAGCAGCCCCCAACTGACTAGCGAGCAGTTCTTC.

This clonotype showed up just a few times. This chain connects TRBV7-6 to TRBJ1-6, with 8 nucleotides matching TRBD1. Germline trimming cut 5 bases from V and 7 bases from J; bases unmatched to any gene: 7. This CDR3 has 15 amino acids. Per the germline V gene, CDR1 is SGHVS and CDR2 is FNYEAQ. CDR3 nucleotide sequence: TGTGCCAGCAGCGGACCACAGGGGGGGAATTCACCCCTCCACTTT. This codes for CASSGPQGGNSPLHF.

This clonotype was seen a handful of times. CDR3 protein: CASLLGVQETQYF. For the CDR3, the DNA is TGTGCCAGCCTTTTAGGGGTGCAAGAGACCCAGTACTTC. J is TRBJ2-5 and V is TRBV6-1, with D perhaps matching TRBD1 (5 bases). Between the trimmed V and J ends, which lost 8 bases and 2 bases, there was a span of 12 bases. CDR3 size: 13 residues. Germline lookup yields CDR1 MNHNS and CDR2 SASEGT.

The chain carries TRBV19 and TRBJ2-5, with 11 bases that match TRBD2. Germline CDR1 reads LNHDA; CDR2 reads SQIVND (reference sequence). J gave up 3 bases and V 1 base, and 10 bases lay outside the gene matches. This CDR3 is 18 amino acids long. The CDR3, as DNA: TGTGCCAGTAGTATAGGCCGGATGGAGGGACTAGCGGAAGAGACCCAGTACTTC. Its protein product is CASSIGRMEGLAEETQYF.

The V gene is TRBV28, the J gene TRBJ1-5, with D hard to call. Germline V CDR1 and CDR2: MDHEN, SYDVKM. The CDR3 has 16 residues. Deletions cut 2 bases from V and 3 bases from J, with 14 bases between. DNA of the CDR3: TGTGCCAGCAGTTTAATGGGCAGCTCCCTCAATCAGCCCCAGCATTTT. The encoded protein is CASSLMGSSLNQPQHF. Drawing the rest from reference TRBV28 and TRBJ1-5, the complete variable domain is DVKVTQSSRYLVKRTGEKVFLECVQDMDHENMFWYRQDPGLGLRLIYFSYDVKMKEKGDIPEGYSVSREKKERFSLILESASTNQTSMYLCASSLMGSSLNQPQHFGDGTRLSIL.

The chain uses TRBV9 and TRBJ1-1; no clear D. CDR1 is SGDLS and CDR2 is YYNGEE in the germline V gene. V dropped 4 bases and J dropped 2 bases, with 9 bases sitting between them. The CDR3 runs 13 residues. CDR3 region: CASSPPLNTEAFF. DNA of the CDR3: TGTGCCAGCAGCCCCCCCCTTAACACTGAAGCTTTCTTT.

The CDR3 is CASSVAGGNQPQHF. As DNA, the CDR3 is TGTGCCAGCAGTGTGGCCGGGGGAAATCAGCCCCAGCATTTT. The rearrangement joins TRBV2 to TRBJ1-5, with D maybe TRBD1 (5 bases). The CDR3 spans 14 residues. Germline CDR1 reads SNHLY; CDR2 reads FYNNEI. The ends were cut back, 4 bases at V and 4 bases at J, with 11 bases in the middle.

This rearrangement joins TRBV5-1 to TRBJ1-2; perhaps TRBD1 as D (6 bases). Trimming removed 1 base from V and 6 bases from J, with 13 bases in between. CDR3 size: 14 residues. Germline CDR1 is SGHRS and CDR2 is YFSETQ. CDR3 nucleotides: TGCGCCAGCAGCTTGAAACAGGGATTTGATGGCTACACCTTC. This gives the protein CASSLKQGFDGYTF.

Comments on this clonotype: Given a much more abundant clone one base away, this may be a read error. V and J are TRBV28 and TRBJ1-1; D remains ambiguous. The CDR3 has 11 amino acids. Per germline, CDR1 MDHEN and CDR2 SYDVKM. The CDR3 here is CACSLSTEAFF. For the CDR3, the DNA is TGTGCCTGCAGTTTATCAACTGAAGCTTTCTTT.

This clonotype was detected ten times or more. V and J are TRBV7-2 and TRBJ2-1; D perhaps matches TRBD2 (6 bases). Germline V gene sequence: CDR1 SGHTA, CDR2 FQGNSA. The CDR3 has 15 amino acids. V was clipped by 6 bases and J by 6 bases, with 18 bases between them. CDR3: CASSAGTPAFNEQFF. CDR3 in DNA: TGTGCCAGCAGTGCCGGGACTCCGGCTTTCAATGAGCAGTTCTTC.

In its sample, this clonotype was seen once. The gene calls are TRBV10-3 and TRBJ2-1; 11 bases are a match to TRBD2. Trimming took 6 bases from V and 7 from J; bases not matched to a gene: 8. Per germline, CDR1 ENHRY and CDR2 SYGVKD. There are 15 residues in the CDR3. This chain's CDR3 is CAISFGLAGGNEQFF. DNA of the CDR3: TGTGCCATCAGCTTCGGGCTAGCGGGGGGTAATGAGCAGTTCTTC.

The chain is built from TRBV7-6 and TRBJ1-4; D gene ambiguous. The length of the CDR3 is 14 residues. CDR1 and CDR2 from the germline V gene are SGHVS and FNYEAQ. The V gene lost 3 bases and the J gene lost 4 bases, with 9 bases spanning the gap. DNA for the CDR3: TGTGCCAGCAGCTTCTTGGGTTTTAATGAAAAACTGTTTTTT. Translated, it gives CASSFLGFNEKLFF.

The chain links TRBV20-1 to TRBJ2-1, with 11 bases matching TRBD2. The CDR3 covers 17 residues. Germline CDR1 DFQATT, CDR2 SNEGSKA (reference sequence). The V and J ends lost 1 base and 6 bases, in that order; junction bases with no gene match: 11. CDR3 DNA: TGCAGTGCTAGAGGGTCTCCTACGCTAGCGGGGGGCAATGAGCAGTTCTTC. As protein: CSARGSPTLAGGNEQFF.

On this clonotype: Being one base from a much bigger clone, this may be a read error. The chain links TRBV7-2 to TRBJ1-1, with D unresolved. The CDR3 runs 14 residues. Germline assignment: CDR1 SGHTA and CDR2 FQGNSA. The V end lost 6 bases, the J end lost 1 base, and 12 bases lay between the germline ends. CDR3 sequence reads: CASRSARRNTEAFF. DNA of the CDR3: TGTGCCAGCAGATCGGCCCGCCGGAACACTGAAGCTTTCTTT. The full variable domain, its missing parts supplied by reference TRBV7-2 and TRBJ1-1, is GAGVSQSPSNKVTEKGKDVELRCDPISGHTALYWYRQSLGQGLEFLIYFQGNSAPDKSGLPSDRFSAERTGGSVSTLTIQRTQQEDSAVYLCASRSARRNTEAFFGQGTRLTVV.

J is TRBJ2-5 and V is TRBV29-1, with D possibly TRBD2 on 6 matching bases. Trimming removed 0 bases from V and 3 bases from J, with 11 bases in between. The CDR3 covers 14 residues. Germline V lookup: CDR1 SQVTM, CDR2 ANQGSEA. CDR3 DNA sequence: TGCAGCGTTGAAGAGTGGGGGGAGAAAGAGACCCAGTACTTC. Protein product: CSVEEWGEKETQYF.